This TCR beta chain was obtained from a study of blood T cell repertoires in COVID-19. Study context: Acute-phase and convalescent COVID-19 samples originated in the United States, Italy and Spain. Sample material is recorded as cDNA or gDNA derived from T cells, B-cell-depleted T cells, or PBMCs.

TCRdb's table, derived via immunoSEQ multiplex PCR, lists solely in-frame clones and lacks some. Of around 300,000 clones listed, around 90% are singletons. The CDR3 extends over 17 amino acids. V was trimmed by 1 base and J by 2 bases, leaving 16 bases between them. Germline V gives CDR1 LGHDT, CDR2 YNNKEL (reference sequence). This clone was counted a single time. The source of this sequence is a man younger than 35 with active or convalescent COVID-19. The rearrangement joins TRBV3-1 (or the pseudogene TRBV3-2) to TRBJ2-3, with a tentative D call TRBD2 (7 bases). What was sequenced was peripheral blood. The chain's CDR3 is CASSQVMGGGPTDTQYF. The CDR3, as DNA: TGTGCCAGCAGCCAAGTGATGGGCGGGGGCCCCACAGATACGCAGTATTTT.